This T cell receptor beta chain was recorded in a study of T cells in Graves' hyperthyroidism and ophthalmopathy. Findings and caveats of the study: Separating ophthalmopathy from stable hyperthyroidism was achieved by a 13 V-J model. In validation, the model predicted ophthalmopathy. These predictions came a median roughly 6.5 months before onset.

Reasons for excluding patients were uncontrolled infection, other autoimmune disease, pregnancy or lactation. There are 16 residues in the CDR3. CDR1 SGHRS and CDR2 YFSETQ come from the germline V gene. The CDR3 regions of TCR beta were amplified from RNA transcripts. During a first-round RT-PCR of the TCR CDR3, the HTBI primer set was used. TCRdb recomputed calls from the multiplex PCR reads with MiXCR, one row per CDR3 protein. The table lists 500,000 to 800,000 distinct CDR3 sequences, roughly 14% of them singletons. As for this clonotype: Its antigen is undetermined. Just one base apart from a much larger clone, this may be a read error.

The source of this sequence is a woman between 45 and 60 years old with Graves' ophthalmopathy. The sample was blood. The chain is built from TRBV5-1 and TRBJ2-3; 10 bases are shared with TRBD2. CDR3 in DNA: TGCGTCAGCAGCACCAGGACTAGCGGCTACACAGATACGCAGTATTTT. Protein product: CVSSTRTSGYTDTQYF.